Reported below is one TCR beta chain. This sample stems from a study of T cell responses to AZD1222 COVID-19 vaccine. Trimming took 1 base from V and 5 from J, leaving 9 bases between them. Germline V gene sequence: CDR1 SGHDT, CDR2 YYEEEE. This CDR3 is 13 amino acids long. The protocol was immunoSEQ multiplex PCR, while the TCRdb copy is restricted to in-frame clones and leaves out a portion. This sample has 140,000 or so clones, with around 90% found just once. The sequenced sample was peripheral blood, obtained on day 0 of AZD1222 vaccination. The chain employs TRBV5-6 and TRBJ1-2; D gene ambiguous. The clonotype comes from an adult in good health. CDR3 in amino acids: CASSLSGRYGYTF. CDR3 nucleotides: TGTGCCAGCAGCTTGAGTGGAAGGTATGGCTACACCTTC.